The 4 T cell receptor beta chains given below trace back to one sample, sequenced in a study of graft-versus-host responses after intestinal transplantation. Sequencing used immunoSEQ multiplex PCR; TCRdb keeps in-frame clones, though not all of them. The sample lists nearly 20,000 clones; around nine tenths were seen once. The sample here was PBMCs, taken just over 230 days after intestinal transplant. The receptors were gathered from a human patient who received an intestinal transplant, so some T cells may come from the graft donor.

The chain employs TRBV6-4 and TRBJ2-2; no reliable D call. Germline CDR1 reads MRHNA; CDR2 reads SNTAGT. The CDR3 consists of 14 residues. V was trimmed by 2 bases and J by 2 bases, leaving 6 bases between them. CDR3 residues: CASSDGHNTGELFF. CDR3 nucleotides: TGTGCCAGCAGTGACGGTCATAACACCGGGGAGCTGTTTTTT.

The CDR3 nucleotides are TGTGCCAGCAGCACGATGGACAGGGCTTACACTGAAGCTTTCTTT. Translated: CASSTMDRAYTEAFF. This chain uses TRBV9 with TRBJ1-1, with 8 bases aligning to TRBD1. The CDR3 is 15 amino acids. Germline loops: CDR1 SGDLS, CDR2 YYNGEE. The V gene end was trimmed by 4 bases and the J gene end by 3 bases; junction bases not matched to a gene: 8.

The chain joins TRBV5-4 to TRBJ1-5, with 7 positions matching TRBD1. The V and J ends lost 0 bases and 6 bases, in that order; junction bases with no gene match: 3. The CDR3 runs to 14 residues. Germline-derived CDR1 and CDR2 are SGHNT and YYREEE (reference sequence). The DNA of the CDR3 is TGTGCCAGCAGCTTGGGACAGGGAGGTCAGCCCCAGCATTTT. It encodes CASSLGQGGQPQHF.

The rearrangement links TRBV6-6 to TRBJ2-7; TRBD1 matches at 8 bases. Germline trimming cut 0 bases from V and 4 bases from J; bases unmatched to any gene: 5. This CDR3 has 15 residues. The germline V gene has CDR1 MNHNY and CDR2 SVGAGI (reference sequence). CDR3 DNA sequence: TGTGCCAGCAGTTACTCGGGACAGGCGGATTACGAGCAGTACTTC. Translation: CASSYSGQADYEQYF.